This T cell receptor (beta chain) was retrieved from a study of sequential checkpoint blockade in melanoma. Study-level information: First-line arms were nivolumab then ipilimumab, or the reverse, randomized 1:1.

Libraries were prepared by immunoSEQ multiplex PCR; TCRdb keeps only in-frame clonotypes and omits some of them. The sample carries 40,000 or so clones, roughly 85% recorded once. CDR3 length: 17 amino acids. After removal of 3 bases from V and 0 bases from J, the junction contained 4 bases not matched to a gene. The germline CDR1 and CDR2 sequences are MDHEN and SYDVKM. The treatment was: randomized to nivolumab then ipilimumab (arm A) or the reverse (arm B). None of the patients previously received DNA-damaging chemotherapy. Sorted cells were live CD3+CD8+, lacking CD19 and CD56, from PBMCs. The chain employs TRBV28 and TRBJ2-1, with 11 positions matching TRBD2. This TCR was sampled from a human donor with melanoma. The source was CD8+ T cells sorted from blood (inferred from file names), collected from a patient given nivolumab and ipilimumab in sequence. The CDR3 DNA reads TGTGCCAGCAGTTTGAGTAGCGGGAGGGCCTCCTACAATGAGCAGTTCTTC. As protein: CASSLSSGRASYNEQFF. Supplemented by reference TRBV28 and TRBJ2-1, the full variable domain reads DVKVTQSSRYLVKRTGEKVFLECVQDMDHENMFWYRQDPGLGLRLIYFSYDVKMKEKGDIPEGYSVSREKKERFSLILESASTNQTSMYLCASSLSSGRASYNEQFFGPGTRLTVL.